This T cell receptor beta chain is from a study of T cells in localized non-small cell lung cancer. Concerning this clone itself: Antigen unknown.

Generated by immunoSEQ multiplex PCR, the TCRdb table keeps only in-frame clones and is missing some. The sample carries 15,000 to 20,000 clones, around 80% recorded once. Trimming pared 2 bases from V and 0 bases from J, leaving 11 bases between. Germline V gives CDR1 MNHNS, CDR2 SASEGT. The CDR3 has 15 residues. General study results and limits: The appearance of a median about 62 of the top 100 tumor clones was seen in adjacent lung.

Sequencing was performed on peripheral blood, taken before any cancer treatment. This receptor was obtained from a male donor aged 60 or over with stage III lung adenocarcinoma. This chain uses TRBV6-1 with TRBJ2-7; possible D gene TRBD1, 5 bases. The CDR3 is CASSELLQASYEQYF. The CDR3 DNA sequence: TGTGCCAGCAGTGAACTATTACAGGCCTCCTACGAGCAGTACTTC.